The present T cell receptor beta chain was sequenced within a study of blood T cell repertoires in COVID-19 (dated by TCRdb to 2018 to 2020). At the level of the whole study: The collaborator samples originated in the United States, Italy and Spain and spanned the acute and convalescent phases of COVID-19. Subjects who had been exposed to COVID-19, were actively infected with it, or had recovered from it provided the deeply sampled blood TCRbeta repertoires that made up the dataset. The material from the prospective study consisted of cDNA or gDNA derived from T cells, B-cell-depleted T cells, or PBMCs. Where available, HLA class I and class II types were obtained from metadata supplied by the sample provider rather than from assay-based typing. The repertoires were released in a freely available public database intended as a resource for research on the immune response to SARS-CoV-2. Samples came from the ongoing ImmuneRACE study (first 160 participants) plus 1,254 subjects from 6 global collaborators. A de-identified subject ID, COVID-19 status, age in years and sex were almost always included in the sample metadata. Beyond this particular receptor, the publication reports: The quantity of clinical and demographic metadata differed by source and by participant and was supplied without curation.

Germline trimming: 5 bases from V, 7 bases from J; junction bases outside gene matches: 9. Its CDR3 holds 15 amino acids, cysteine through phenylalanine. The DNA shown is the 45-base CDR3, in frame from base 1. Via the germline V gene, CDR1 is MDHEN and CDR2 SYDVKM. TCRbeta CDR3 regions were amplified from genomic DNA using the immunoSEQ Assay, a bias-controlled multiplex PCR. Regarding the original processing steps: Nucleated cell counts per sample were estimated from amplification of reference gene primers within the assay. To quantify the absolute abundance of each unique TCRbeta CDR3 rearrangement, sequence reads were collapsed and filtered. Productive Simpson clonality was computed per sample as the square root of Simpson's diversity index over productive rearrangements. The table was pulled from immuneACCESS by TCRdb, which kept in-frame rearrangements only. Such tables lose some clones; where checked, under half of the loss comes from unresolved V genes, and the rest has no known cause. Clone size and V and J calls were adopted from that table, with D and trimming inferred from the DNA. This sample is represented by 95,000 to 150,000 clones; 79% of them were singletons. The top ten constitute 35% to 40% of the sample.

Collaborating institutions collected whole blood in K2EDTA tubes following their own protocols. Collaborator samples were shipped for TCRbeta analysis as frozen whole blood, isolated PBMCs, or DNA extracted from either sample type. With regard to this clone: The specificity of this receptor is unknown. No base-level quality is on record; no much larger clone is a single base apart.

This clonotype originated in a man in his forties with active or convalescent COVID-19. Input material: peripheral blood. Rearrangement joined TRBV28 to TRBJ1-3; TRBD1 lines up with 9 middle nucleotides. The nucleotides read TGTGCCAGCAGTCCTTCACAGGGGGCGCTGAACACCATATATTTT. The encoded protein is CASSPSQGALNTIYF.